This entry describes one T cell receptor beta chain. Its cognate antigen is unknown. The table came from immunoSEQ multiplex PCR; TCRdb's copy has only in-frame clones and leaves some out. This sample yields around 150,000 clones, of which around nine tenths are seen a single time; more than 5% belongs to the top ten. The data derive from a study of T cell responses to AZD1222 COVID-19 vaccine. Study results and caveats: CD4 TCRs associated with vaccination spanned spike, dominating at 160-218 and 743-854.

CDR3 length equals 16 residues. The V gene's germline CDR1 is LNHDA and CDR2 SQIVND (reference sequence). V was cut by 0 bases and J by 1 base, with 13 bases left in between. The clonotype was recovered from an adult in good health. The chain links TRBV19 to TRBJ2-7, with D hard to call. The sequencing here drew on peripheral blood, taken on day 0 of AZD1222 vaccination. The CDR3 protein is CASSIDRGSQSYEQYF. For the CDR3, the DNA is TGTGCCAGTAGTATAGATCGTGGGTCACAATCCTACGAGCAGTACTTC.